This passage covers 5 T cell receptor beta chains from one sample sequenced in a study of identifying expanded T cells in peripheral blood. Clones were read by immunoSEQ multiplex PCR, and TCRdb kept only the in-frame ones, dropping some. The sample yields 95,000 to 100,000 clones, around 85% seen once. The material sequenced was blood. These receptors came from a person aged 18 to 75 in good health.

CDR3 nucleotides: TGTGCCAGCAGAACCGGGACAGGGTTTTTCGAAGAAGGGGAGCTGTTTTTT. Translated, it gives CASRTGTGFFEEGELFF. The chain joins TRBV2 to TRBJ2-2; 9 nucleotides agree with TRBD1. V gave up 6 bases and J gave up 8 bases; unmatched junction bases: 16. Germline CDR1 reads SNHLY; CDR2 reads FYNNEI. CDR3 size: 17 residues. Using reference TRBV2 and TRBJ2-2 for the parts outside the CDR3, the full variable domain is EPEVTQTPSHQVTQMGQEVILRCVPISNHLYFYWYRQILGQKVEFLVSFYNNEISEKSEIFDDQFSVERPDGSNFTLKIRSTKLEDSAMYFCASRTGTGFFEEGELFFGEGSRLTVL.

The V call is TRBV19, the J call TRBJ2-2, with D unresolved. Germline V lookup: CDR1 LNHDA, CDR2 SQIVND (reference sequence). The V gene lost 0 bases and the J gene lost 8 bases, with 13 bases spanning the gap. The CDR3 is 15 amino acids. The CDR3 DNA follows: TGTGCCAGTAGTATAGAGGACGGATCCTCTGGGGAGCTGTTTTTT. Protein sequence: CASSIEDGSSGELFF.

This rearrangement joins TRBV7-6 to TRBJ2-1; 10 nucleotides agree with TRBD1. The V and J ends lost 4 bases and 8 bases, in that order; junction bases with no gene match: 8. Germline values: CDR1 SGHVS, CDR2 FNYEAQ. The CDR3 consists of 15 residues. CDR3 sequence reads: CASSSRQGAGYEQFF. The CDR3 DNA reads as TGTGCCAGCAGCTCACGACAGGGGGCTGGGTATGAGCAGTTCTTC. The entire variable domain, with the rest obtained from reference TRBV7-6 and TRBJ2-1, is as follows: GAGVSQSPRYKVTKRGQDVALRCDPISGHVSLYWYRQALGQGPEFLTYFNYEAQQDKSGLPNDRFSAERPEGSISTLTIQRTEQRDSAMYRCASSSRQGAGYEQFFGPGTRLTVL.

Turning to this clone: Mismatch with germline at one junction end may stem from a read error. The chain recombines TRBV5-4 with TRBJ2-6; D is possibly TRBD1 or TRBD2 (5 bases each). Germline CDR1 is SGHNT and CDR2 is YYREEE (reference sequence). CDR3 length: 17 amino acids. The CDR3 DNA follows: TGCGCCAGCAGCCAAGAGGGACCGGCCTCTGGGGCCAACGTCCTGACTTTC. Translating gives CASSQEGPASGANVLTF.

The chain employs TRBV5-6 and TRBJ1-3, with D hard to call. Germline V gene data show CDR1 as SGHDT and CDR2 as YYEEEE. Trimming removed 4 bases from V and 0 bases from J, with 8 bases in between. CDR3 length equals 14 residues. The CDR3, as DNA: TGTGCCAGCAGCGCAGGTAGCTCTGGAAACACCATATATTTT. It translates to CASSAGSSGNTIYF. Combining the CDR3 with reference TRBV5-6 and TRBJ1-3 gives the whole variable domain DAGVTQSPTHLIKTRGQQVTLRCSPKSGHDTVSWYQQALGQGPQFIFQYYEEEERQRGNFPDRFSGHQFPNYSSELNVNALLLGDSALYLCASSAGSSGNTIYFGEGSWLTVV.